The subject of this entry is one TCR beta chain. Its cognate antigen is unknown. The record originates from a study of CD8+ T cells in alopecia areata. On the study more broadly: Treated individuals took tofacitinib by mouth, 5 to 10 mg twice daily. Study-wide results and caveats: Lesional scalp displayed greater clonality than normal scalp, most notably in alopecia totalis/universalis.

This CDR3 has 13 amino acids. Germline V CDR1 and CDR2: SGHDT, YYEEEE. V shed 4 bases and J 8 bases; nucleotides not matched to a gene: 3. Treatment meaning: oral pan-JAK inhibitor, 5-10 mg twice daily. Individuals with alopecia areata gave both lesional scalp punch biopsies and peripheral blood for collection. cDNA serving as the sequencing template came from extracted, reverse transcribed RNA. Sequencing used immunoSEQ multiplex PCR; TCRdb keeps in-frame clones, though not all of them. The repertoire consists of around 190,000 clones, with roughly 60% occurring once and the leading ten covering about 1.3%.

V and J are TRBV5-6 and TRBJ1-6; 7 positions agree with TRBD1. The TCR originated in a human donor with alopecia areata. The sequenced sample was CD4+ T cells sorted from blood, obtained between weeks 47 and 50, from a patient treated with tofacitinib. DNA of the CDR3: TGTGCCAGCAGCCCAGGGACAGATTCACCCCTCCACTTT. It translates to CASSPGTDSPLHF.